The entry below describes one TCR beta chain. The antigen is unknown. The data were taken from a study of cytomegalovirus exposure and HLA in healthy donors. Overall study results and limits: Follow-up analysis later connected one missense variant in DCLRE1C with trimming of TCR beta V- and J-genes. The listing of 150 to 200 TCR beta chains classed them as cytomegalovirus-associated. The authors later found HLA-associated TCR beta chains more clonally expanded than equally common others. Using a false discovery rate of 0.05, a later analysis showed that about 16,000 TCR beta sequences were associated with HLA alleles.

The PCR made use of 60 Vbeta and 13 Jbeta primers. TCRdb's table, derived via immunoSEQ multiplex PCR, lists solely in-frame clones and lacks some. The repertoire includes 180,000 or so clones, 79% of them detected once, and about 2.5% sits in the top ten. V lost 8 bases and J lost 6, with 19 bases in between. Germline loops: CDR1 MNHEY, CDR2 SVGAGI. This CDR3 is 15 amino acids long. Sequenced material: PBMCs. This TCR was sampled from a woman in her forties or fifties in good health and CMV-seronegative. This chain joins TRBV6-5 and TRBJ2-2, with a possible D match to TRBD2 (6 bases). CDR3: CASGPGLSYPGELFF. The CDR3, as DNA: TGTGCCAGCGGCCCGGGACTCAGCTACCCCGGGGAGCTGTTTTTT.